This T cell receptor beta chain appears in the sequencing data of a study of early T cells in non-severe SARS-CoV-2 infection. TCRdb re-derived calls from the 5' RACE reads in MiXCR, one entry per CDR3 protein. Of around 49,000 distinct CDR3 sequences listed, around 10% were seen once; the top ten hold about a fifth. Whole-study results and caveats: Reliance on VDJdb matching favored anti-spike CD8 responses; private and CD4 specificities were missed.

The V end was cut by 5 bases, the J end by 6 bases, with 11 bases between. The CDR3 length is 13 residues. Germline loops: CDR1 MNHEY, CDR2 SVGEGT. This clonotype was detected ten times or more. Its antigen is currently unknown. The receptor's source is an adult who was a healthcare worker with PCR-confirmed SARS-CoV-2 infection or an uninfected control (not recorded which). Sequencing input: whole blood. V is TRBV6-2 or TRBV6-3 and J is TRBJ2-1; D is possibly TRBD1 or TRBD2 (5 bases each). DNA of the CDR3: TGTGCCAGCAGTAAACCGGGGACCAATGAGCAGTTCTTC. The encoded protein is CASSKPGTNEQFF.